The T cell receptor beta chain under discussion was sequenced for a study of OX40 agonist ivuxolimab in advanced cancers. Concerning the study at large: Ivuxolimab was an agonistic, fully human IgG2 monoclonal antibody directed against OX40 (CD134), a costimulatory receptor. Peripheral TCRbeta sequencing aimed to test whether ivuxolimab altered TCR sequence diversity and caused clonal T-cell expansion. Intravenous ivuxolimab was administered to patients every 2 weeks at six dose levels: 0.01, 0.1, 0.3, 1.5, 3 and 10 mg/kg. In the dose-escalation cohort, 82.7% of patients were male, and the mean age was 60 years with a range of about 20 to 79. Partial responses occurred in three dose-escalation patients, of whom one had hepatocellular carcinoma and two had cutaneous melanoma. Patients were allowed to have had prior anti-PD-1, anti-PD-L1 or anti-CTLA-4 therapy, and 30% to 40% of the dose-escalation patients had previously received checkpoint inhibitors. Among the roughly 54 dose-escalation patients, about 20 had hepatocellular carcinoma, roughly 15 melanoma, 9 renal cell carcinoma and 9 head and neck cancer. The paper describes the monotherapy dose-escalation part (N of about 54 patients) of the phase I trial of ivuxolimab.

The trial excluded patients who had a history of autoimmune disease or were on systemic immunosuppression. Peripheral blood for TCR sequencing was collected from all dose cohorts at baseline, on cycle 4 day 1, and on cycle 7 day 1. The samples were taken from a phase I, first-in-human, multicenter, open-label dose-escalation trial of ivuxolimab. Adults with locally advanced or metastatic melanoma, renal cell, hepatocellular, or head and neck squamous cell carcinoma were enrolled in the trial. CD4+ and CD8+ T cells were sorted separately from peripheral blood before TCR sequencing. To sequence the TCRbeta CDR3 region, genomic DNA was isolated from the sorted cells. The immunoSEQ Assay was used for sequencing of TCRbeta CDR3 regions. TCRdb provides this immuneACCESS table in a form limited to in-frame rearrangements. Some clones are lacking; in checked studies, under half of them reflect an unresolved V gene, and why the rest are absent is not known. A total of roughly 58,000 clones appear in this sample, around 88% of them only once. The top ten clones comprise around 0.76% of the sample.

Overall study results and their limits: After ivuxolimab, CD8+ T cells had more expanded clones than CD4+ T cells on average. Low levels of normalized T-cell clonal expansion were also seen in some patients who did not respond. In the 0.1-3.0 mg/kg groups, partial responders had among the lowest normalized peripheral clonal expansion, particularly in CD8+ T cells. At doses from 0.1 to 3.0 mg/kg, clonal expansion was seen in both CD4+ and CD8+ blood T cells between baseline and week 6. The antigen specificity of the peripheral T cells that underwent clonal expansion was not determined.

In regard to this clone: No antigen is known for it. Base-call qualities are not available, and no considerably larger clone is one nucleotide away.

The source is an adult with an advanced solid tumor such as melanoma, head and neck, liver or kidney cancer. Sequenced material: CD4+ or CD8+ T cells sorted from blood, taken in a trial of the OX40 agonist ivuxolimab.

The CDR3 amino acid sequence is: CASSFSRLNEKLFF. The bases are TGTGCCAGCAGCTTTTCCCGACTTAATGAAAAACTGTTTTTT. The chain is assembled from TRBV5-6 and TRBJ1-4; no D gene call is confident. V gives up 2 bases and J gives up 4 bases, and the segment between their germline ends measures 9 bases. Including cysteine and phenylalanine, the CDR3 has 14 amino acids. Left in the record is the CDR3 DNA by itself, 42 bases read in frame from the first base. The germline V gene yields SGHDT for CDR1 and YYEEEE for CDR2.